The TCR beta chain described here comes from a study of cytomegalovirus exposure and HLA in healthy donors. Study at large: Earlier work reported approximately 110 million unique TCR beta sequences from about 190 million T cells. Study-wide results and limits: DRB1 showed the most TCR associations and HLA-C the fewest in a later analysis, as rates varied by HLA locus. The study put roughly 160 TCR beta chains on its list as cytomegalovirus-associated. The analysis excluded some indistinguishable V segments, including TRBV6-2 and TRBV6-3.

Of note for this clone: Its target is not known.

The trim removed 2 bases at V and 1 base at J, leaving 10 bases unmatched. The CDR3 totals 18 residues. Germline CDR1 reads SGDLS; CDR2 reads YYNGEE. PCR amplification relied on 60 Vbeta primers (plus 13 Jbeta primers). Produced via immunoSEQ multiplex PCR; TCRdb's table is partial and in-frame only. The profile shows approximately 100,000 clones, 71% of them singletons. The TCR sequence derives from a female donor in good health and CMV-seronegative. The specimen was PBMCs. The rearrangement uses TRBV9 and TRBJ2-2, with 8 bases identical to TRBD2. CDR3 nucleotides: TGTGCCAGCAGCGTGCAGAGCGGGAGCCTTTTGAACACCGGGGAGCTGTTTTTT. Translated, it gives CASSVQSGSLLNTGELFF.